This T cell receptor beta chain originates from a study of blood T cell repertoires in COVID-19. Patients from Seattle were sampled longitudinally, starting during active infection. Looked up from germline, CDR1 is KGHDR and CDR2 is SFDVKD. This CDR3 spans 17 amino acids. Trimming removed 10 bases from V and 0 bases from J, with 23 bases in between. Original methodology: Amplification of reference gene primers provided the estimated nucleated cell counts. Libraries were prepared by immunoSEQ multiplex PCR; TCRdb keeps only in-frame clonotypes and omits some of them. Clone size and V and J calls were adopted from that table, with D and trimming inferred from the DNA. The sample lists about 62,000 clones, approximately 90% occurring once.

The TCR sequence derives from a woman in her fifties or sixties with COVID-19, enrolled during active disease. J is TRBJ1-2 and V is TRBV24-1; D is undetermined. The sample consisted of peripheral blood. The DNA for the CDR3 is TGTGCCACTAAGTTCCCATGGAGGCAATACCCTAACTATGGCTACACCTTC. The encoded protein is CATKFPWRQYPNYGYTF.